These T cell receptor beta chains were read from a single sample in a study of tumor T cells in aggressive B-cell lymphoma. The protocol was immunoSEQ multiplex PCR, while the TCRdb copy is restricted to in-frame clones and leaves out a portion. The data show approximately 6,800 clones, roughly 90% seen once. Source material: tumor tissue. These TCRs come from an adult with diffuse large B cell lymphoma. Some clones in this sample may be carry-over from other donors' samples. CDR3s include the opening cysteine and the closing phenylalanine or tryptophan. Fields, in order: V gene, CDR3 protein.

V gene: TRBV4-3
CDR3 protein: CASSQDYGLAGNLYEQYF

V gene: TRBV5-1
CDR3 protein: CASSKAGDTEAFF

V gene: TRBV6-6
CDR3 protein: CASAQKWGAEEQYF

V gene: TRBV2
CDR3 protein: CASAPGILSQPQHF

V gene: TRBV5-1
CDR3 protein: CASSLTGENHYEQYF

V gene: TRBV27
CDR3 protein: CASSLSLYYEQFF

V gene: TRBV5-6
CDR3 protein: CASSPGQGAREQFF

V gene: TRBV30
CDR3 protein: CAWSRLGYTF

V gene: TRBV7-3
CDR3 protein: CASSSGGDFTDTQYF

V gene: TRBV27
CDR3 protein: CASSLTGGLYNEQFF

V gene: TRBV4-3
CDR3 protein: CASSQASSGNTIYF

V gene: TRBV7-9
CDR3 protein: CASSSNDRGLAGVFEQYF

V gene: TRBV29-1
CDR3 protein: CSVEDRFEAFF

V gene: TRBV29-1
CDR3 protein: CSVVEGGSGETQYF

V gene: TRBV29-1
CDR3 protein: CSVDLGGLPNTEAFF

V gene: TRBV2
CDR3 protein: CASSPGLAIYEQYF